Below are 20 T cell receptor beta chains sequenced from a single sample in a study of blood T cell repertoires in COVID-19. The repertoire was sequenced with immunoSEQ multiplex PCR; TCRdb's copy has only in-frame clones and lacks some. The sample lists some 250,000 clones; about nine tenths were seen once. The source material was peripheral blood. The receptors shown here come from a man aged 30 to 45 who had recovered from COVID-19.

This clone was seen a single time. The DNA for the CDR3 is TGTGCCAGCAGTGATGTAGGCACAGATACGCAGTATTTT. It yields the protein CASSDVGTDTQYF. The chain has TRBV6-1 and TRBJ2-3; no firm D call. Trimming removed 3 bases at V and 1 base at J, with 5 bases between. CDR1 and CDR2 from the germline V gene are MNHNS and SASEGT. This CDR3 spans 13 amino acids.

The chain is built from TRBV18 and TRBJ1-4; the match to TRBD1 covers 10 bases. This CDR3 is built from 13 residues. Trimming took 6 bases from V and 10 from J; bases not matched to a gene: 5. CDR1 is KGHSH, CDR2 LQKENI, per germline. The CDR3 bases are TGTGCCAGCTCGGACAGGGGGGCCTCAAAACTGTTTTTT. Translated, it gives CASSDRGASKLFF.

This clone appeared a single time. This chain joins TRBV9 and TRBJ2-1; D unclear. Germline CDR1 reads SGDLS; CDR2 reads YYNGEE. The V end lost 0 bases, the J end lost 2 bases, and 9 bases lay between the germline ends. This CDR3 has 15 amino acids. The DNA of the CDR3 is TGTGCCAGCAGCGTAGATCCAGGTACCTACAATGAGCAGTTCTTC. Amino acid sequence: CASSVDPGTYNEQFF.

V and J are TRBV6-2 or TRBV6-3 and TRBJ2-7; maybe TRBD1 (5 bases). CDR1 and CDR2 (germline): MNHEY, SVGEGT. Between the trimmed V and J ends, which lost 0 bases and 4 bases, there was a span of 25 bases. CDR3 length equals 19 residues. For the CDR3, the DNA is TGTGCCAGCAGTTACTCAGCAGACAGCGCGCATCTTTTTGATTACGAGCAGTACTTC. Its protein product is CASSYSADSAHLFDYEQYF.

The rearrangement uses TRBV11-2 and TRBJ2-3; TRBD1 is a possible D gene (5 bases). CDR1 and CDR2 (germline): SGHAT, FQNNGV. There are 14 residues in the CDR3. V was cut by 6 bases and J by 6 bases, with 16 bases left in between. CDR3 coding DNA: TGTGCCAGCAGTCCCCTCGACAGACAGGATACGCAGTATTTT. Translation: CASSPLDRQDTQYF.

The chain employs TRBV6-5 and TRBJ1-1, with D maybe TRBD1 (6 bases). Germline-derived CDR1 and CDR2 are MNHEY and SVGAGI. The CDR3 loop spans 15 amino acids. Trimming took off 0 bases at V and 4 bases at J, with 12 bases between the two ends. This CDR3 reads CASSYSRGMGTEAFF. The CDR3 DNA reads TGTGCCAGCAGTTACTCCAGGGGAATGGGCACTGAAGCTTTCTTT.

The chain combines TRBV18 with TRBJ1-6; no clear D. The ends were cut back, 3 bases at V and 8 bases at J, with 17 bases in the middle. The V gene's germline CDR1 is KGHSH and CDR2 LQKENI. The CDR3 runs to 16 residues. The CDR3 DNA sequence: TGTGCCAGCTCACCTTATATTGGGCAGAGGGATTCACCCCTCCACTTT. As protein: CASSPYIGQRDSPLHF.

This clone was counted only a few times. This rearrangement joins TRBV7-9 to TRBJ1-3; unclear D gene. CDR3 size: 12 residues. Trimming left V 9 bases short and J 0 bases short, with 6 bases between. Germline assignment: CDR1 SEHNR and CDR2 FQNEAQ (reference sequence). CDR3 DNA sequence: TGTGCCAGTACAGCCTCTGGAAACACCATATATTTT. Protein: CASTASGNTIYF.

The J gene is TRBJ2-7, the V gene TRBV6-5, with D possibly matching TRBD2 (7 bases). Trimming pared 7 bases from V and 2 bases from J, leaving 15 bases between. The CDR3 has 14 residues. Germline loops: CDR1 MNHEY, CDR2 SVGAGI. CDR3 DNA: TGTGCCAGCATGGGGGGGGCGAATCCCTACGAGCAGTACTTC. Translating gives CASMGGANPYEQYF.

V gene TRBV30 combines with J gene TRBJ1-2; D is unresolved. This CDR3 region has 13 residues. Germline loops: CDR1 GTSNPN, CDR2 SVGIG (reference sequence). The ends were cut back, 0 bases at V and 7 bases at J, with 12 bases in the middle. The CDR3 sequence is CAWSVAGDGGYTF. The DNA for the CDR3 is TGTGCCTGGAGTGTAGCAGGTGACGGTGGCTACACCTTC.

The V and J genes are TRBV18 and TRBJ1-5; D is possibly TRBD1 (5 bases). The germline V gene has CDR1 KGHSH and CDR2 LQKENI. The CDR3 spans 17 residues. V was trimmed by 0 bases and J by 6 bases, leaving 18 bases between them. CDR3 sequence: CASSPPTREAGSQPQHF. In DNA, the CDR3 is TGTGCCAGCTCACCACCAACCCGGGAGGCAGGGTCTCAGCCCCAGCATTTT.

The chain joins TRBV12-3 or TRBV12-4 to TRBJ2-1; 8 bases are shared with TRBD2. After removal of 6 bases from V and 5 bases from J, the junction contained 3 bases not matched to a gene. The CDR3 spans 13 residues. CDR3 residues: CASSRAGDNEQFF. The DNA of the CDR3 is TGTGCCAGCAGCCGAGCGGGGGACAATGAGCAGTTCTTC.

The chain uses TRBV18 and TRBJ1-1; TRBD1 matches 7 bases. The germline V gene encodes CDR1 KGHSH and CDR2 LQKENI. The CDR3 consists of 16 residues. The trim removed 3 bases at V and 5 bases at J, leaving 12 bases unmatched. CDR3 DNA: TGTGCCAGCTCACCGTTATCCGGGACAGTGGGTACTGAAGCTTTCTTT. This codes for CASSPLSGTVGTEAFF.

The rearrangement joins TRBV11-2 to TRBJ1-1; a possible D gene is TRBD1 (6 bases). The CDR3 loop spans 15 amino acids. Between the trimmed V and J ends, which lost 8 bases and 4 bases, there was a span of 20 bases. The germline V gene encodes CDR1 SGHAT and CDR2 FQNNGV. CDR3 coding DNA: TGTGCCAGCCTCATAACCCAGGGCAGGGGCACTGAAGCTTTCTTT. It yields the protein CASLITQGRGTEAFF.

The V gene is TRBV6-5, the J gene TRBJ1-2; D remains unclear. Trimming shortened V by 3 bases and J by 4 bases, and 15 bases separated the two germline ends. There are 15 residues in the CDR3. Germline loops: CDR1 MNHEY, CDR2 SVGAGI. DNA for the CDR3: TGTGCCAGCAGTTATGCTGGAGACCCGTCCTATGGCTACACCTTC. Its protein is CASSYAGDPSYGYTF.

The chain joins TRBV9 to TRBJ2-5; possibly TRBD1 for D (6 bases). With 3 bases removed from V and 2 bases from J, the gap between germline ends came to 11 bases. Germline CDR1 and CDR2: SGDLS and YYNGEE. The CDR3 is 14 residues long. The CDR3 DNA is TGTGCCAGCAGCGGTGGACAGCAGCAAGAGACCCAGTACTTC. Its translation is CASSGGQQQETQYF.

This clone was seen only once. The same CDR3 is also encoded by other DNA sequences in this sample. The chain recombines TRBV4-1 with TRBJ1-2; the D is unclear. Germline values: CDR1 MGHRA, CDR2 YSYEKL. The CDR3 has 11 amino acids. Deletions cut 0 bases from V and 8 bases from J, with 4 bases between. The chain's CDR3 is CASSQDEGYTF. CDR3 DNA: TGCGCCAGCAGCCAAGACGAGGGCTACACCTTC.

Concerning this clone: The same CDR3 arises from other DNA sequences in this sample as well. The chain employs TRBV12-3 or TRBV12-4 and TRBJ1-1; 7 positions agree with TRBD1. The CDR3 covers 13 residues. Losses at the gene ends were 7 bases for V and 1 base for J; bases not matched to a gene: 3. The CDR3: CASNRQGNTEAFF. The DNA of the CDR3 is TGTGCCAGCAACAGACAGGGGAACACTGAAGCTTTCTTT.

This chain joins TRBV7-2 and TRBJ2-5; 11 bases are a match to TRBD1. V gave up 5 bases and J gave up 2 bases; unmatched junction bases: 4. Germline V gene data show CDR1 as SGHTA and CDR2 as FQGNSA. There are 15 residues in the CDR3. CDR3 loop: CASSRDRGKQETQYF. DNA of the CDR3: TGTGCCAGCAGCCGGGACAGGGGGAAGCAAGAGACCCAGTACTTC. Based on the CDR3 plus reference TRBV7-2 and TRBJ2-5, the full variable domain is GAGVSQSPSNKVTEKGKDVELRCDPISGHTALYWYRQSLGQGLEFLIYFQGNSAPDKSGLPSDRFSAERTGGSVSTLTIQRTQQEDSAVYLCASSRDRGKQETQYFGPGTRLLVL.

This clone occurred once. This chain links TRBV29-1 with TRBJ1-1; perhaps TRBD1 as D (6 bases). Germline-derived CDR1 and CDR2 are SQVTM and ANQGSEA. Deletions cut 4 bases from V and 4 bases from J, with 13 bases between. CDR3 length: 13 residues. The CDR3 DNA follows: TGCAGCGTTGGGAAAACAGGGTCCACTGAAGCTTTCTTT. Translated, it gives CSVGKTGSTEAFF.